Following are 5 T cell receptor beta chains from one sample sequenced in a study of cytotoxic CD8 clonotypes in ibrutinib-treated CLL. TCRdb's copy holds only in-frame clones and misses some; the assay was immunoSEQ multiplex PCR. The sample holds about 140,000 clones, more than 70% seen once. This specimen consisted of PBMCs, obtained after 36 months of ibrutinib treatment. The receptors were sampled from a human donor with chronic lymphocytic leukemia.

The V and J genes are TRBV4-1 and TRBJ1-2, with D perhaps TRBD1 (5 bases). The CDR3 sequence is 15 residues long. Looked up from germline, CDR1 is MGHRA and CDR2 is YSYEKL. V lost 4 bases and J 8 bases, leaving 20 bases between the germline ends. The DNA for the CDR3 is TGCGCCAGCAGCCCCCTTTCGGGGCTTCTGGGGGGCTACACCTTC. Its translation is CASSPLSGLLGGYTF.

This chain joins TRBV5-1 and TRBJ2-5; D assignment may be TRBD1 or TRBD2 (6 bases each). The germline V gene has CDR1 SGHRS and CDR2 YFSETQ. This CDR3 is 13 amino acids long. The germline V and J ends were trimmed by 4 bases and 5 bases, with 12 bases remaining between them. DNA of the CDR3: TGCGCCAGCAGCCCAACAGGGAGGGAGACCCAGTACTTC. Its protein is CASSPTGRETQYF.

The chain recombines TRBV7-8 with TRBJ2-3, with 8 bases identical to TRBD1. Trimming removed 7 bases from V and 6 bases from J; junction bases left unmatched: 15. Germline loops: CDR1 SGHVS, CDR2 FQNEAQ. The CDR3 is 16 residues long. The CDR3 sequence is CASTPSPAGGDDTQYF. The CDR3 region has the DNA TGTGCCAGCACCCCGAGCCCCGCAGGGGGCGATGATACGCAGTATTTT.

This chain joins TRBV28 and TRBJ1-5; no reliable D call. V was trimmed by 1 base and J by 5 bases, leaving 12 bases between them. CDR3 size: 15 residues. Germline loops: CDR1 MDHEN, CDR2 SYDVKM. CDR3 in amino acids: CASSLSLGSHQPQHF. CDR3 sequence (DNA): TGTGCCAGCAGTTTATCCCTAGGGTCGCATCAGCCCCAGCATTTT.

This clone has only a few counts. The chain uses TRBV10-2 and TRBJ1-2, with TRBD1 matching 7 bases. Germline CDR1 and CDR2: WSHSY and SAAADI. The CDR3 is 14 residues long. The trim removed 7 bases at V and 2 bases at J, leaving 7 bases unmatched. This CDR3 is CASNRQGTNYGYTF. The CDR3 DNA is TGCGCCAGCAACCGACAGGGTACCAACTATGGCTACACCTTC.